The 10 T cell receptor beta chains below were found in one sample sequenced in a study of immune evolution from preneoplasia to lung adenocarcinoma. Assay used: immunoSEQ multiplex PCR; TCRdb lists only in-frame clones, some missing. The sample holds around 4,900 clones, 82% seen once. The material sequenced was FFPE lung adenocarcinoma in situ tissue. The receptors come from a person between 65 and 79 years old with lung adenocarcinoma.

The chain uses TRBV27 and TRBJ2-5; 10 bases are a match to TRBD2. Germline V gives CDR1 MNHEY, CDR2 SMNVEV (reference sequence). V lost 3 bases and J lost 4; bases outside the gene matches: 5. CDR3 length equals 15 residues. The CDR3 bases are TGTGCCAGCAGTTTTTCTAGCGGGAGTGGAGAGACCCAGTACTTC. It specifies CASSFSSGSGETQYF.

V usage is TRBV18 and J usage is TRBJ1-2; 7 nucleotides match TRBD1. Looked up from germline, CDR1 is KGHSH and CDR2 is LQKENI. The trim removed 3 bases at V and 7 bases at J, leaving 5 bases unmatched. The CDR3 spans 13 residues. CDR3 nucleotides: TGTGCCAGCTCACCTGACAGGGATACTGGCTACACCTTC. Translation: CASSPDRDTGYTF.

The gene calls are TRBV19 and TRBJ2-3, with TRBD2 matching 12 bases. Germline trimming cut 7 bases from V and 2 bases from J; bases unmatched to any gene: 4. Germline assignment: CDR1 LNHDA and CDR2 SQIVND (reference sequence). This CDR3 has 15 residues. Written as DNA, the CDR3 is TGTGCCAGTAAGACTAGCGGGGGAAACACAGATACGCAGTATTTT. As protein: CASKTSGGNTDTQYF.

This chain links TRBV28 with TRBJ1-6; the D gene is possibly TRBD1 (5 bases). The CDR3 length is 14 residues. V lost 7 bases and J 9 bases, leaving 16 bases between the germline ends. Germline assignment: CDR1 MDHEN and CDR2 SYDVKM. The CDR3 DNA sequence: TGTGCCAGCACCGTTTCGGGGGGGTTTTCACCCCTCCACTTT. It encodes CASTVSGGFSPLHF.

The rearrangement uses TRBV7-9 and TRBJ1-2, with a tentative D call TRBD1 (6 bases). CDR3 length equals 15 residues. Germline CDR1 and CDR2: SEHNR and FQNEAQ (reference sequence). V lost 0 bases, J lost 6 bases, and 14 bases lay in between. CDR3: CASSLAQSGAHGYTF. CDR3 DNA sequence: TGTGCCAGCAGCTTAGCGCAATCGGGGGCTCATGGCTACACCTTC.

Turning to this clone: Other DNA sequences in the sample encode the same CDR3. The chain couples TRBV18 to TRBJ2-5; D ambiguous. Trimming cost V 4 bases and J 2 bases, with 2 bases left between them. From germline, CDR1 is KGHSH and CDR2 LQKENI. The CDR3 spans 11 residues. The CDR3 loop reads CASSRQETQYF. Written as DNA, the CDR3 is TGTGCCAGCTCACGACAAGAGACCCAGTACTTC.

The chain joins TRBV6-5 to TRBJ2-7; 7 bases are shared with TRBD2. This CDR3 spans 14 amino acids. Looked up from germline, CDR1 is MNHEY and CDR2 is SVGAGI. V lost 6 bases and J lost 0; bases outside the gene matches: 5. DNA of the CDR3: TGTGCCAGCAGCCGCGGGGGTTACTCCTACGAGCAGTACTTC. Encoded protein: CASSRGGYSYEQYF.

The chain recombines TRBV11-2 with TRBJ2-5, with unresolved D. This CDR3 spans 13 amino acids. With 3 bases removed from V and 4 bases from J, the gap between germline ends came to 9 bases. Germline V gene data show CDR1 as SGHAT and CDR2 as FQNNGV. The CDR3 nucleotides read TGTGCCAGCAGCTTTTTACCGGGAGAGACCCAGTACTTC. This translates into CASSFLPGETQYF.

This chain connects TRBV2 to TRBJ2-7; D gene unclear. V was clipped by 4 bases and J by 4 bases, with 2 bases between them. Germline V gene lookup returns CDR1 SNHLY and CDR2 FYNNEI. The CDR3 covers 10 residues. The CDR3 DNA follows: TGTGCCAGCAGTGTATACGAGCAGTACTTC. Its translation is CASSVYEQYF.

In its sample, this clone was seen a few times. The rearrangement links TRBV6-1 to TRBJ2-1; 10 positions match TRBD1. The CDR3 has 16 residues. Germline V gene lookup returns CDR1 MNHNS and CDR2 SASEGT. Trimming took 4 bases from V and 3 from J; bases not matched to a gene: 6. CDR3 region: CASSGGTGAFYNEQFF. The CDR3 region has the DNA TGTGCCAGCAGTGGCGGGACAGGGGCCTTCTACAATGAGCAGTTCTTC.